These 28 T cell receptor beta chains were all obtained from the same sample, sequenced in a study of shared clonotypes between healthy human individuals. Data came from immunoSEQ multiplex PCR; TCRdb stores just in-frame clones and leaves some out. The table records hundreds of thousands of clones, less than 85% of them present only once. What was sequenced was memory CD4+ T cells sorted from blood. The subset is: CD45RA-negative fraction. These receptors were collected from a woman in her twenties or thirties in good health.

The V call is TRBV5-3, the J call TRBJ2-2; D ambiguous. TRBV5-3 is recorded as an ORF, its role being uncertain. The length of the CDR3 is 19 residues. Trimming pared 1 base from V and 2 bases from J, leaving 21 bases between. For the CDR3, the DNA is TGTGCCAGAAGCTTGTTCGTGCCGAGTGCCCACTTAAACACCGGGGAGCTGTTTTTT. This gives the protein CARSLFVPSAHLNTGELFF.

V gene TRBV6-5 combines with J gene TRBJ2-1; D gene unclear. V lost 7 bases to trimming and J lost 9 bases, with 22 bases between them. CDR1 is MNHEY, CDR2 SVGAGI, per germline. The CDR3 runs 15 residues. The CDR3 sequence is CASTKSRTNAAEQFF. The DNA for the CDR3 is TGTGCCAGCACCAAGTCCCGAACCAACGCGGCTGAGCAGTTCTTC.

The chain joins TRBV21-1 to TRBJ1-1. TRBV21-1 is a listed pseudogene. The CDR3 spans 20 residues. The CDR3 DNA sequence: TGTGCCAGCAGCAAAAACCTACAGCCGAACCACACTAATATGAACACTGAAGCCTTCTTT. Encoded protein: CASSKNLQPNHTNMNTEAFF.

J is TRBJ2-5 and V is TRBV15; 9 nucleotides align to TRBD1. Germline V lookup: CDR1 LNHNV, CDR2 YYDKDF (reference sequence). With V trimmed by 2 bases and J by 1 base, 5 bases remained unmatched. The CDR3 has 16 residues. The CDR3 DNA sequence: TGTGCCACCAGCAGACCGGACAGGGGAACCCAAGAGACCCAGTACTTC. Translating gives CATSRPDRGTQETQYF.

This chain links TRBV27 with TRBJ2-7; no reliable D call. The CDR3 totals 15 residues. The V end was cut by 4 bases, the J end by 4 bases, with 17 bases between. CDR1 MNHEY and CDR2 SMNVEV come from the germline V gene (reference sequence). The CDR3 DNA reads TGTGCCAGCAGTTCCCCGCTGACCTACCGATACGAGCAGTACTTC. Protein product: CASSSPLTYRYEQYF.

The rearrangement joins TRBV28 to TRBJ1-4; a possible D gene is TRBD1 (6 bases). This CDR3 has 15 amino acids. V dropped 5 bases and J dropped 4 bases, with 14 bases sitting between them. Germline V gene sequence: CDR1 MDHEN, CDR2 SYDVKM. CDR3 nucleotide sequence: TGTGCCAGCAGTACCCCGACAGGCCGTAATGAAAAACTGTTTTTT. This translates into CASSTPTGRNEKLFF.

This CDR3 is CASTVDLNTEAFF. The CDR3 DNA sequence: TGCGCCAGCACCGTTGATTTAAACACTGAAGCTTTCTTT. V usage is TRBV5-1 and J usage is TRBJ1-1, with unresolved D. The CDR3 has 13 residues. Germline V lookup: CDR1 SGHRS, CDR2 YFSETQ. Between the trimmed V and J ends, which lost 6 bases and 2 bases, there was a span of 11 bases.

The chain recombines TRBV7-2 with TRBJ1-4, with no clear D. V was cut by 2 bases and J by 1 base, with 8 bases left in between. CDR3 length: 15 amino acids. Per germline, CDR1 SGHTA and CDR2 FQGNSA. In DNA form, the CDR3 reads TGTGCCAGCAGCTTAAGGGTTTTAACTAATGAAAAACTGTTTTTT. Its translation is CASSLRVLTNEKLFF.

The chain is built from TRBV19 and TRBJ2-1; perhaps TRBD2 as D (5 bases). Germline CDR1 reads LNHDA; CDR2 reads SQIVND (reference sequence). Trimming left V 0 bases short and J 10 bases short, with 10 bases between. The CDR3 extends over 13 amino acids. CDR3 region: CASSIDPLAEQFF. The CDR3, as DNA: TGTGCCAGTAGTATAGATCCGCTAGCAGAGCAGTTCTTC. Looking up the rest from reference TRBV19 and TRBJ2-1 gives the full variable domain: DGGITQSPKYLFRKEGQNVTLSCEQNLNHDAMYWYRQDPGQGLRLIYYSQIVNDFQKGDIAEGYSVSREKKESFPLTVTSAQKNPTAFYLCASSIDPLAEQFFGPGTRLTVL.

The chain couples TRBV6-4 to TRBJ2-1, with TRBD2 identical over 8 bases. Germline lookup yields CDR1 MRHNA and CDR2 SNTAGT. The CDR3 runs to 16 residues. The J segment lost 4 bases and the V segment lost 6 bases, leaving 11 bases of the junction unmatched. Here the CDR3 DNA reads TGTGCCAGCAGCCAACGGGGGGGCGGGAGGTACAATGAGCAGTTCTTC. Protein: CASSQRGGGRYNEQFF.

V and J are TRBV18 and TRBJ2-3; 7 nucleotides match TRBD2. Germline-derived CDR1 and CDR2 are KGHSH and LQKENI. The CDR3 runs to 19 residues. V shed 5 bases and J 6 bases; nucleotides not matched to a gene: 23. For the CDR3, the DNA is TGTGCCAGCTCATCCACGTATGGAGGGCGGCGGGAGCGCCAGGATACGCAGTATTTT. It codes for CASSSTYGGRRERQDTQYF.

The chain couples TRBV10-3 to TRBJ2-3, with 13 bases identical to TRBD2. The CDR3 contains 17 residues. Germline trimming cut 6 bases from V and 0 bases from J; bases unmatched to any gene: 6. CDR1 and CDR2 from the germline V gene are ENHRY and SYGVKD. The CDR3 loop is CAISPGLAGTSTDTQYF. CDR3 bases: TGTGCCATCAGCCCGGGACTAGCGGGGACTAGCACAGATACGCAGTATTTT.

V and J are TRBV5-8 and TRBJ1-2, with TRBD1 identical over 9 bases. The CDR3 extends over 14 amino acids. The germline V gene has CDR1 SGHTS and CDR2 YDEGEE. Unmatched junction bases numbered 4, after V lost 5 bases and J lost 2 bases. The CDR3 nucleotides are TGTGCCAGCAGAAGAGGACAGGGGAACTATGGCTACACCTTC. As protein: CASRRGQGNYGYTF.

The table lists this clone with many counts. The chain joins TRBV2 to TRBJ2-3; 7 positions agree with TRBD2. The CDR3 is made up of 17 amino acids. CDR1 and CDR2 (germline): SNHLY, FYNNEI. Germline trimming cut 2 bases from V and 4 bases from J; bases unmatched to any gene: 12. The DNA for the CDR3 is TGTGCCAGCAGTGAATCGGCTAGCGGCCTAAGATCAGATACGCAGTATTTT. It is translated as CASSESASGLRSDTQYF.

Details on this clone: This sequence may be a read error, since a much larger clone differs from it by one base. The same CDR3 arises from other DNA sequences in this sample as well. The genes are TRBV5-1 and TRBJ2-3; no reliable D call. The germline V and J ends were trimmed by 0 bases and 2 bases, with 7 bases remaining between them. Germline CDR1 and CDR2: SGHRS and YFSETQ. This CDR3 spans 14 amino acids. The CDR3 DNA is TGCGCCAGCAGCTTGGAGCAGCTCACAGATACGCAGTATTTT. It specifies CASSLEQLTDTQYF. The complete variable domain, with remaining parts taken from reference TRBV5-1 and TRBJ2-3, reads KAGVTQTPRYLIKTRGQQVTLSCSPISGHRSVSWYQQTPGQGLQFLFEYFSETQRNKGNFPGRFSGRQFSNSRSEMNVSTLELGDSALYLCASSLEQLTDTQYFGPGTRLTVL.

This clone was seen a single time. The V gene is TRBV7-3, the J gene TRBJ1-2, with D perhaps matching TRBD1 (5 bases). V gave up 4 bases and J gave up 7 bases, with 16 bases separating them. The germline V gene encodes CDR1 SGHTA and CDR2 FQGTGA. There are 14 residues in the CDR3. As DNA, the CDR3 is TGTGCCAGCAGCTCGGGACCCGGACGGGCTGGCTACACCTTC. Protein: CASSSGPGRAGYTF.

V is TRBV7-2 and J is TRBJ2-1; the D call may be TRBD1 or TRBD2 (6 bases each). Germline CDR1 SGHTA, CDR2 FQGNSA. V dropped 1 base and J dropped 5 bases, with 12 bases sitting between them. This CDR3 is built from 15 residues. The CDR3 DNA reads as TGTGCCAGCAGCTTAGTCCAGGGGAGGCACAATGAGCAGTTCTTC. Amino acids: CASSLVQGRHNEQFF.

The V gene is TRBV18, the J gene TRBJ2-7, with TRBD1 identical over 8 bases. Per the germline V gene, CDR1 is KGHSH and CDR2 is LQKENI. V lost 3 bases to trimming and J lost 4 bases; unmatched junction nucleotides: 11. CDR3 size: 16 residues. The chain's CDR3 is CASSPRTGQGVYEQYF. CDR3 coding DNA: TGTGCCAGCTCACCGCGCACTGGACAGGGTGTGTACGAGCAGTACTTC.

A few counts support this clone. The chain carries TRBV21-1 and TRBJ1-1; TRBD1 is taken as the D call from the table, unchecked against the DNA. TRBV21-1 is tagged as a pseudogene. This CDR3 has 12 residues. The CDR3 reads CASLRVNTEAFF. CDR3 bases: TGTGCCAGCCTCAGGGTGAACACTGAAGCTTTCTTT.

About this clone: This sample includes further DNA sequences coding for the same CDR3. The chain carries TRBV2 and TRBJ2-5; no firm D call. The germline V and J ends were trimmed by 4 bases and 5 bases, with 8 bases remaining between them. The CDR3 totals 12 residues. The germline V gene has CDR1 SNHLY and CDR2 FYNNEI. The CDR3 bases are TGTGCCAGCAGTGGTTTTGGTGAGACCCAGTACTTC. Translation gives CASSGFGETQYF.

The rearrangement uses TRBV5-5 and TRBJ2-2; D not resolved. Germline CDR1 is SGHKS and CDR2 is YYEKEE (reference sequence). This CDR3 is built from 12 residues. Trimming removed 2 bases at V and 6 bases at J, with 5 bases between. CDR3 sequence: CASSFRAGELFF. The CDR3 nucleotides read TGTGCCAGCAGCTTTAGGGCCGGGGAGCTGTTTTTT.

The rearrangement uses TRBV21-1 and TRBJ2-1; TRBD2 is taken as the D call from the table, unchecked against the DNA. TRBV21-1 is marked as a pseudogene. This CDR3 is built from 15 residues. The CDR3 region has the DNA TGTGCCAGCAGCCCAACCGGGACTAGTAGCGTTCTGGAGTTCTTC. This gives the protein CASSPTGTSSVLEFF.

CDR3 in amino acids: CATSRGPGVTQPQHF. The CDR3 DNA is TGTGCCACCAGCAGAGGCCCAGGGGTAACTCAGCCCCAGCATTTT. This chain links TRBV15 with TRBJ1-5, with a weak D call TRBD1 (6 bases). The CDR3 has 15 residues. Looked up from germline, CDR1 is LNHNV and CDR2 is YYDKDF (reference sequence). V dropped 1 base and J dropped 6 bases, with 13 bases sitting between them.

This clone came up a few times. The CDR3, as DNA: TGTGCCTGGAGACAGGGTCGGACTGAAGCTTTCTTT. Protein sequence: CAWRQGRTEAFF. The chain uses TRBV30 and TRBJ1-1; possible D gene TRBD1, 6 bases. Germline V gene sequence: CDR1 GTSNPN, CDR2 SVGIG (reference sequence). V lost 3 bases and J lost 5, with 10 bases in between. The CDR3 consists of 12 residues. Filled out from reference TRBV30 and TRBJ1-1, the complete variable domain reads SQTIHQWPATLVQPVGSPLSLECTVEGTSNPNLYWYRQAAGRGLQLLFYSVGIGQISSEVPQNLSASRPQDRQFILSSKKLLLSDSGFYLCAWRQGRTEAFFGQGTRLTVV.

The table lists this clone with a few counts. The V and J genes are TRBV19 and TRBJ1-2, with TRBD1 identical over 8 bases. V lost 3 bases to trimming and J lost 5 bases; unmatched junction nucleotides: 11. This CDR3 comprises 16 residues. The germline CDR1 and CDR2 sequences are LNHDA and SQIVND (reference sequence). The DNA of the CDR3 is TGTGCCAGTAGTATGTTGTTCCAGGGGGCAGGGTATGGCTACACCTTC. Translation gives CASSMLFQGAGYGYTF. Full variable domain (outside the CDR3, taken from reference TRBV19 and TRBJ1-2): DGGITQSPKYLFRKEGQNVTLSCEQNLNHDAMYWYRQDPGQGLRLIYYSQIVNDFQKGDIAEGYSVSREKKESFPLTVTSAQKNPTAFYLCASSMLFQGAGYGYTFGSGTRLTVV.

This chain uses TRBV5-4 with TRBJ1-5; perhaps TRBD1 as D (5 bases). Germline V lookup: CDR1 SGHNT, CDR2 YYREEE (reference sequence). V lost 0 bases to trimming and J lost 3 bases, with 10 bases between them. The CDR3 consists of 15 residues. This chain's CDR3 is CASSLGQGDNQPQHF. In DNA, the CDR3 is TGTGCCAGCAGCTTGGGGCAGGGAGACAATCAGCCCCAGCATTTT.

This chain uses TRBV5-3 with TRBJ1-2, with 7 positions matching TRBD1. TRBV5-3 is filed as an ORF, its function uncertain. The CDR3 length is 15 residues. The V segment lost 0 bases and the J segment 6 bases; nucleotides outside the gene matches: 8. The CDR3 DNA reads as TGTGCCAGAAGCTTGGACGGACAGGTCGGGGATGGCTACACCTTC. It is translated as CARSLDGQVGDGYTF.

Turning to this clone: Other DNA variants within this sample encode the same CDR3. CDR3 bases: TGTGCCAGTAGTAGAGACGGCACCTACGAGCAGTACTTC. Protein sequence: CASSRDGTYEQYF. The V and J genes are TRBV19 and TRBJ2-7; D remains ambiguous. The germline V and J ends were trimmed by 4 bases and 2 bases, with 9 bases remaining between them. Germline loops: CDR1 LNHDA, CDR2 SQIVND (reference sequence). The CDR3 consists of 13 residues.